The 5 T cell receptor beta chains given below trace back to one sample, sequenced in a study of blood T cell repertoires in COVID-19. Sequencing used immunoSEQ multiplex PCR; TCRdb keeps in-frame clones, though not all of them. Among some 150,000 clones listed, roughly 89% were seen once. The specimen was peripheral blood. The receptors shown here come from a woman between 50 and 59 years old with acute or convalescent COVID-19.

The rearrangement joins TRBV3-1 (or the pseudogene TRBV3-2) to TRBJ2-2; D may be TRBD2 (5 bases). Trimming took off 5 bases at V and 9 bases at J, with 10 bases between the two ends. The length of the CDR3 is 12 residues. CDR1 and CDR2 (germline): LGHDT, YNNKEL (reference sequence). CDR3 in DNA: TGTGCCAGCAGCTTTCCCGGGAGGGAGCTGTTTTTT. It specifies CASSFPGRELFF.

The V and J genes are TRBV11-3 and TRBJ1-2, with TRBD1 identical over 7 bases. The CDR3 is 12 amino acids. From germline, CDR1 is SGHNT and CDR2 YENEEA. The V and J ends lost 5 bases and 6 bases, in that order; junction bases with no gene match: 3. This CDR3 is CASSLRGNGYTF. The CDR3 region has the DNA TGTGCCAGCAGCCTCAGGGGGAATGGCTACACCTTC.

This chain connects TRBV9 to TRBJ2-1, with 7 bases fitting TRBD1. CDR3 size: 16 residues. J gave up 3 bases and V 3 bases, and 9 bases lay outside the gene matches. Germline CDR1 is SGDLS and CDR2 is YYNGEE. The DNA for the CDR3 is TGTGCCAGCAGCGGCGCCGGGACAGAGCTCTACAATGAGCAGTTCTTC. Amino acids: CASSGAGTELYNEQFF.

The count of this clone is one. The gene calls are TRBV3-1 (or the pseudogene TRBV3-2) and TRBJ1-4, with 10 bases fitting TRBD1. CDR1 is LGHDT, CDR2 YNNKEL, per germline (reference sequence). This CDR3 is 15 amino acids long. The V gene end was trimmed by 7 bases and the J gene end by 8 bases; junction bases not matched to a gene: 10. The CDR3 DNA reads TGTGCCAGCAACGATTTGACAGGGGGCTTCGAAAAACTGTTTTTT. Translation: CASNDLTGGFEKLFF.

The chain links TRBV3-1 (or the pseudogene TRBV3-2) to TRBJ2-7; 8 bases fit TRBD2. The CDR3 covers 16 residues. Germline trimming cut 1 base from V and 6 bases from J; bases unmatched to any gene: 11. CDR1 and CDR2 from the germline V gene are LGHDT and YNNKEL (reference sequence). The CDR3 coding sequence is TGTGCCAGCAGCCAAGTCGGTTCGGGGGGGCCGACCGAGCAGTACTTC. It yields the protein CASSQVGSGGPTEQYF.